A single sample gave rise to the 9 T cell receptor beta chains below, sequenced in a study of cytomegalovirus exposure and HLA in healthy donors. In the PCR, 60 Vbeta and 13 Jbeta primers were used. The protocol was immunoSEQ multiplex PCR, while the TCRdb copy is restricted to in-frame clones and leaves out a portion. The table has some 160,000 clones, 60% to 80% seen once. The specimen sequenced was PBMCs. These receptors originate from a man aged 55-75 years in good health and CMV-seronegative.

This clone was recorded once. This chain links TRBV5-6 with TRBJ2-6; 8 bases agree with TRBD1. The CDR3 consists of 16 residues. After removal of 6 bases from V and 12 bases from J, the junction contained 17 bases not matched to a gene. CDR1 SGHDT and CDR2 YYEEEE come from the germline V gene. This CDR3 is CASTPDRGSLFTVLTF. The DNA of the CDR3 is TGTGCCAGCACCCCAGACAGGGGAAGCCTCTTCACCGTCCTGACTTTC. The whole variable domain, filled in from reference TRBV5-6 and TRBJ2-6, reads DAGVTQSPTHLIKTRGQQVTLRCSPKSGHDTVSWYQQALGQGPQFIFQYYEEEERQRGNFPDRFSGHQFPNYSSELNVNALLLGDSALYLCASTPDRGSLFTVLTFGAGSRLTVL.

The V gene is TRBV19, the J gene TRBJ2-7; TRBD2 agrees at 7 bases. This CDR3 region has 18 residues. The trim removed 4 bases at V and 3 bases at J, leaving 18 bases unmatched. CDR1 is LNHDA, CDR2 SQIVND, per germline (reference sequence). DNA for the CDR3: TGTGCCAGTAGTACCTTAGGGCTAGCGGCCACCTCGGGCTACGAGCAGTACTTC. As protein: CASSTLGLAATSGYEQYF.

For this clone: Compared with germline, one end of the junction differs, possibly owing to a read error. CDR3 nucleotide sequence: TGTTCCAGCAGCTTAGCTAGCGGGGGATACACAGATACGCAGTATTTT. This translates into CSSSLASGGYTDTQYF. This chain uses TRBV7-9 with TRBJ2-3; 10 bases line up with TRBD2. The germline V gene encodes CDR1 SEHNR and CDR2 FQNEAQ (reference sequence). The CDR3 is made up of 16 amino acids.

There are a few counts of this clone. This chain joins TRBV6-4 and TRBJ2-1, with D hard to call. V was pared by 4 bases and J by 10 bases, with 14 bases between. Germline V gene sequence: CDR1 MRHNA, CDR2 SNTAGT. The CDR3 has 13 residues. CDR3 sequence: CASSGSPELEQFF. CDR3 in DNA: TGTGCCAGCAGTGGGAGCCCAGAGCTCGAGCAGTTCTTC.

The genes are TRBV29-1 and TRBJ1-2, with D possibly TRBD1 on 6 matching bases. V was pared by 3 bases and J by 7 bases, with 18 bases between. The CDR3 has 14 residues. Germline loops: CDR1 SQVTM, CDR2 ANQGSEA. The CDR3 nucleotides read TGCAGCGTTGAGAACTCCAGGGGTATCAGTGGCTACACCTTC. This sequence encodes CSVENSRGISGYTF.

The chain is built from TRBV5-1 and TRBJ2-6; D is ambiguous. V shed 2 bases and J shed 3 bases, with 12 bases lying between them. Germline V gives CDR1 SGHRS, CDR2 YFSETQ. There are 16 residues in the CDR3. The CDR3 is CASSLPRSGGANVLTF. The DNA for the CDR3 is TGCGCCAGCAGCTTACCGCGCTCAGGTGGGGCCAACGTCCTGACTTTC. Full variable domain (remainder filled in from reference TRBV5-1 and TRBJ2-6): KAGVTQTPRYLIKTRGQQVTLSCSPISGHRSVSWYQQTPGQGLQFLFEYFSETQRNKGNFPGRFSGRQFSNSRSEMNVSTLELGDSALYLCASSLPRSGGANVLTFGAGSRLTVL.

The J gene is TRBJ2-3, the V gene TRBV6-5; weak D call: TRBD2 (5 bases). V dropped 4 bases and J dropped 1 base, with 9 bases sitting between them. CDR1 and CDR2 from the germline V gene are MNHEY and SVGAGI. There are 14 residues in the CDR3. Here the CDR3 reads CASSFSEGTDTQYF. Here the CDR3 DNA reads TGTGCCAGCAGTTTTTCGGAGGGCACAGATACGCAGTATTTT.

With regard to this clone: At one end the junction does not follow the germline gene, possibly because of a read error. The chain employs TRBV28 and TRBJ2-1, with 12 bases aligning to TRBD2. CDR1 is MDHEN, CDR2 SYDVKM, per germline. This CDR3 contains 15 residues. Written as DNA, the CDR3 is TGTGCCAGCAGTCTATGGACTAGCGGGGCCACTGAGCAGTTCTTC. Amino acid sequence: CASSLWTSGATEQFF.

The CDR3 DNA is TGTGCCAGCAGCCCCCTAGCGGGGTTACTCTACGAGCAGTACTTC. Translating gives CASSPLAGLLYEQYF. The V and J genes are TRBV7-8 and TRBJ2-7; 9 bases agree with TRBD2. With 5 bases clipped from V and 3 bases from J, the junction kept 8 bases outside the gene matches. CDR3 size: 15 residues. Germline CDR1 is SGHVS and CDR2 is FQNEAQ. Combining the CDR3 with reference TRBV7-8 and TRBJ2-7 gives the whole variable domain GAGVSQSPRYKVAKRGQDVALRCDPISGHVSLFWYQQALGQGPEFLTYFQNEAQLDKSGLPSDRFFAERPEGSVSTLKIQRTQQEDSAVYLCASSPLAGLLYEQYFGPGTRLTVT.